The clone carrying this T cell receptor (beta chain) has only a few counts. This specimen comes from a study of blood T cells in healthy people across ages. Germline lookup yields CDR1 MNHEY and CDR2 SVGAGI. J lost 3 bases, V lost 5 bases, and 9 bases had no gene match. This CDR3 is 15 amino acids long. Primers used in a second PCR of roughly 7 to 12 cycles were a sample-barcoded 5' primer and a J-beta primer mix. A tag from a template-switch adaptor with 12 random nucleotides marked each cDNA molecule. Every sample produced at least 2.5 million CDR3-containing paired-end reads. TCRdb used MiXCR to reprocess the 5' RACE reads, holding one entry per CDR3 protein. Of about 640,000 distinct CDR3 sequences detected, 58% appear once; the ten largest clones hold around 37%.

The specimen sequenced was blood. The receptor's source is a man in his sixties in good health. The rearrangement joins TRBV6-5 to TRBJ2-7; TRBD2 matches 8 bases. The CDR3 sequence: CASSPTGTRSYEQYF. Here the CDR3 DNA reads TGTGCCAGCAGTCCAACCGGGACTAGGAGCTACGAGCAGTACTTC.